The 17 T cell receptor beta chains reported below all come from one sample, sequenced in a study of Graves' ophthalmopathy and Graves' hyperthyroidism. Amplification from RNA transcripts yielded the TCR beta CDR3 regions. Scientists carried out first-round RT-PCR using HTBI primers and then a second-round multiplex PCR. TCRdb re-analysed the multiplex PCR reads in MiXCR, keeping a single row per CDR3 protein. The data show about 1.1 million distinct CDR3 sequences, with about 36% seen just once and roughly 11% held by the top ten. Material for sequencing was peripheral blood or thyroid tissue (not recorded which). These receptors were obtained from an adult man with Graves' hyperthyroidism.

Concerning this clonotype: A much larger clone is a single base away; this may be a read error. The CDR3 nucleotides are TGTGCCAGCAGCTCACCCCGAGGTAGGGAAGCTTTCTTT. It specifies CASSSPRGREAFF. This chain joins TRBV13 and TRBJ1-1; no definite D call. Germline values: CDR1 PRHDT, CDR2 FYEKMQ (reference sequence). Between the trimmed V and J ends, which lost 4 bases and 8 bases, there was a span of 14 bases. The CDR3 loop spans 13 amino acids.

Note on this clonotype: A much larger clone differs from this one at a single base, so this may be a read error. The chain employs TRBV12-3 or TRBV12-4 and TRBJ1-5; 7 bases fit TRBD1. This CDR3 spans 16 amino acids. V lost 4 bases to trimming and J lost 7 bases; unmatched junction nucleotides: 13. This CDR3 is CASSYTGQVAWQPQHF. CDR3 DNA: TGTGCCAGCAGTTATACCGGACAGGTGGCATGGCAGCCCCAGCATTTT.

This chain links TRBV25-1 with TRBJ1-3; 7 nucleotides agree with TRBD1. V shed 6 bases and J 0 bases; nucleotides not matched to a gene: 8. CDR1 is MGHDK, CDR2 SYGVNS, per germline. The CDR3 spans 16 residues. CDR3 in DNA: TGTGCCAGCAGCGCGGGGACAGAGAGCTCTGGAAACACCATATATTTT. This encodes CASSAGTESSGNTIYF.

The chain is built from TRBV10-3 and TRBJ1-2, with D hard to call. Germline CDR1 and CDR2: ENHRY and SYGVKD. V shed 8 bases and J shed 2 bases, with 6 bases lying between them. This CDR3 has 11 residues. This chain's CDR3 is CAIGNNYGYTF. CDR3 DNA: TGTGCCATCGGAAACAACTATGGCTACACCTTC.

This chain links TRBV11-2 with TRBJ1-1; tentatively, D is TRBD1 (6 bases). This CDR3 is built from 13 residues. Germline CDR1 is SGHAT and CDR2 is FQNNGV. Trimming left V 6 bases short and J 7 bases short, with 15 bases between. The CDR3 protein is CASSLTGRNEAFF. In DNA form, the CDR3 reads TGTGCCAGCAGTCTAACAGGGCGTAATGAAGCTTTCTTT.

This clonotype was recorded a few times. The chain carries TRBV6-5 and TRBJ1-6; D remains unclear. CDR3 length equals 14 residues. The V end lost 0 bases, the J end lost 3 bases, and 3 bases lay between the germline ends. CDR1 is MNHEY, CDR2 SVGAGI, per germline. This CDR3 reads CASSYSGYNSPLHF. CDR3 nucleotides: TGTGCCAGCAGTTACTCAGGCTATAATTCACCCCTCCACTTT.

CDR3 sequence reads: CASSYPGGSEKQYF. In nucleotides, the CDR3 is TGTGCCAGCAGCTACCCAGGGGGCAGCGAGAAGCAGTACTTC. The J gene is TRBJ2-7, the V gene TRBV6-2 or TRBV6-3, with 8 positions matching TRBD1. The J segment lost 8 bases and the V segment lost 6 bases, leaving 12 bases of the junction unmatched. CDR3 size: 14 residues. The germline gives CDR1 MNHEY, CDR2 SVGEGT.

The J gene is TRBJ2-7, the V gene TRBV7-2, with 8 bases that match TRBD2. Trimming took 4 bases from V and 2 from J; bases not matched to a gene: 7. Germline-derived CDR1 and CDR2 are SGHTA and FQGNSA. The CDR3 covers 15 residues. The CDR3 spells CASSWGLVKTYEQYF. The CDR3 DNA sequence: TGTGCCAGCAGCTGGGGACTAGTCAAGACCTACGAGCAGTACTTC.

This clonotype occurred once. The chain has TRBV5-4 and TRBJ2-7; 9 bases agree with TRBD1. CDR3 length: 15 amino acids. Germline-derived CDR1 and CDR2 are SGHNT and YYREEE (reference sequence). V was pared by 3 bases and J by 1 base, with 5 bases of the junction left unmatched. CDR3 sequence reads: CASSWGTGYSYEQYF. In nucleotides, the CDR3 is TGTGCCAGCAGCTGGGGGACAGGGTATTCCTACGAGCAGTACTTC.

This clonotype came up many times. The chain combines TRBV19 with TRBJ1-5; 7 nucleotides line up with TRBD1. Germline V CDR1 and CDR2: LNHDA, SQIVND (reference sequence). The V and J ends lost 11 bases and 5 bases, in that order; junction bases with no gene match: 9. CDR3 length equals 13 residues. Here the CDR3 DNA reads TGTGCCGGATCCCAGGGGGGGCATCAGCCCCAGCATTTT. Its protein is CAGSQGGHQPQHF.

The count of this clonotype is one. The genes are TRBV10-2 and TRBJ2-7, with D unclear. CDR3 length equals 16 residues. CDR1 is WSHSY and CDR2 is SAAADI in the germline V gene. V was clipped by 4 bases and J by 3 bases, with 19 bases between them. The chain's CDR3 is CASSASSRGADYEQYF. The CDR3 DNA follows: TGCGCCAGCAGTGCCAGCTCACGAGGCGCCGACTACGAGCAGTACTTC.

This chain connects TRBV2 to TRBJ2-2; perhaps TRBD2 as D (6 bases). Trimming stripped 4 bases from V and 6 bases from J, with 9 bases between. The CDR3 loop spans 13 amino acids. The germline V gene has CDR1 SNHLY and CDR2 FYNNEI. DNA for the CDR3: TGTGCCAGCAGTGCGGGGGTAGCCGGGGAGCTGTTTTTT. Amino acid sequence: CASSAGVAGELFF. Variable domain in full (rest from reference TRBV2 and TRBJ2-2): EPEVTQTPSHQVTQMGQEVILRCVPISNHLYFYWYRQILGQKVEFLVSFYNNEISEKSEIFDDQFSVERPDGSNFTLKIRSTKLEDSAMYFCASSAGVAGELFFGEGSRLTVL.

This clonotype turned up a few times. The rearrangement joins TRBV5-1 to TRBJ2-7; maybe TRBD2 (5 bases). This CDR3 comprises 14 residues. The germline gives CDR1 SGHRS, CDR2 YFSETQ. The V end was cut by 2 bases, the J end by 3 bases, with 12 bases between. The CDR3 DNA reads TGCGCCAGCAGCTTCGATGGACTGAGCTACGAGCAGTACTTC. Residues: CASSFDGLSYEQYF.

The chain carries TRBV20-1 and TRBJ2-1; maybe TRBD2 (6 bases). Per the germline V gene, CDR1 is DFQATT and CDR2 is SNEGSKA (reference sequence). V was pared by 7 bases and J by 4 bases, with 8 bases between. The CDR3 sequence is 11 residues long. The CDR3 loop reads CSGSGYNEQFF. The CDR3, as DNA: TGCAGTGGTAGCGGATACAATGAGCAGTTCTTC.

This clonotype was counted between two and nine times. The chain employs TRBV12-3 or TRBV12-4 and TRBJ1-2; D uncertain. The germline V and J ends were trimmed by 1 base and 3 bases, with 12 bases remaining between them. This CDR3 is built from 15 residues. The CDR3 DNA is TGTGCCAGCAGTTTAGTCCCCTCGGAGGACTATGGCTACACCTTC. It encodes CASSLVPSEDYGYTF.

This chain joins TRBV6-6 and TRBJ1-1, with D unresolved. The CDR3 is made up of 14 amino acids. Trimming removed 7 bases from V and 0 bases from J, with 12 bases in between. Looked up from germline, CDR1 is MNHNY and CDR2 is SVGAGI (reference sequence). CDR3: CASITGTVNTEAFF. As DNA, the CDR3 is TGTGCCAGCATCACGGGAACGGTGAACACTGAAGCTTTCTTT.

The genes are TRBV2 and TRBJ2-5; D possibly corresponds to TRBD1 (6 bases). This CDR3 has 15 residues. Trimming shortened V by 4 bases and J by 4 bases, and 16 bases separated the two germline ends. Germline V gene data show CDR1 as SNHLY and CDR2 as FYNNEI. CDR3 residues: CASSVGAQSGETQYF. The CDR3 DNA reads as TGTGCCAGCAGTGTGGGGGCGCAGTCAGGAGAGACCCAGTACTTC.